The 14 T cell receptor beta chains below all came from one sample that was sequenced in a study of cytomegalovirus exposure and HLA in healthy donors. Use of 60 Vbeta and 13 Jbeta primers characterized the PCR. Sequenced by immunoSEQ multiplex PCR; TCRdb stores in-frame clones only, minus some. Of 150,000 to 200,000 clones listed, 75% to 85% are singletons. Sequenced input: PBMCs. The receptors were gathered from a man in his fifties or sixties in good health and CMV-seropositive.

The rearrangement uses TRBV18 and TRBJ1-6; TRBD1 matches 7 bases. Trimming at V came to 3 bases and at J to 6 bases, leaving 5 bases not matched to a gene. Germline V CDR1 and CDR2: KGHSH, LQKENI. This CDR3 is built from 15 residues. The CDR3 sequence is CASSPRTGSNSPLHF. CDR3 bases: TGTGCCAGCTCACCCAGGACAGGTTCTAATTCACCCCTCCACTTT.

CDR3 loop: CASSVGVISYEQYF. As DNA, the CDR3 is TGTGCCAGCAGCGTAGGCGTCATCTCCTACGAGCAGTACTTC. The genes are TRBV9 and TRBJ2-5; D not resolved. The J call may be faulty, since TRBJ2-7 better matches the DNA end. The CDR3 is 14 amino acids. CDR1 and CDR2 from the germline V gene are SGDLS and YYNGEE.

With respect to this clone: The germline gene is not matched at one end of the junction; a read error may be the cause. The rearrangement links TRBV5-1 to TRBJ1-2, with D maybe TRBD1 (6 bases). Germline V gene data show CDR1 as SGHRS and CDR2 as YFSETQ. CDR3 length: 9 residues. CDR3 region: CAKTGYFSF. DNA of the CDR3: TGCGCCAAGACAGGATACTTCTCCTTC. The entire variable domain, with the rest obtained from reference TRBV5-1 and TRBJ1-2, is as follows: KAGVTQTPRYLIKTRGQQVTLSCSPISGHRSVSWYQQTPGQGLQFLFEYFSETQRNKGNFPGRFSGRQFSNSRSEMNVSTLELGDSALYLCAKTGYFSFGSGTRLTVV.

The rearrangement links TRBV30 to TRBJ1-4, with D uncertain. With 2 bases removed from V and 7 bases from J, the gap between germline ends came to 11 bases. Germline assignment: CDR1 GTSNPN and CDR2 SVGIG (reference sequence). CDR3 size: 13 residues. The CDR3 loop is CAWSRGLAEKLFF. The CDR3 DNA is TGTGCCTGGAGTCGGGGTCTTGCTGAAAAACTGTTTTTT.

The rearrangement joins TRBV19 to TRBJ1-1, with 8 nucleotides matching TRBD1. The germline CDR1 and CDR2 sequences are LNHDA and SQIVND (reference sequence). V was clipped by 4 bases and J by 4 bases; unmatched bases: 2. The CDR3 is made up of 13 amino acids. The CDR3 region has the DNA TGTGCCAGTAGTAAGGACAGGGTCACTGAAGCTTTCTTT. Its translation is CASSKDRVTEAFF.

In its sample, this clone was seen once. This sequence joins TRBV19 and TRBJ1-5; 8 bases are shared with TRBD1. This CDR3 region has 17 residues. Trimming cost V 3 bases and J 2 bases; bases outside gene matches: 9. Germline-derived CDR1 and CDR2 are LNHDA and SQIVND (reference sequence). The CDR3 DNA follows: TGTGCCAGTAGTATTTCATCAGGGGGCATAGGCAATCAGCCCCAGCATTTT. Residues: CASSISSGGIGNQPQHF.

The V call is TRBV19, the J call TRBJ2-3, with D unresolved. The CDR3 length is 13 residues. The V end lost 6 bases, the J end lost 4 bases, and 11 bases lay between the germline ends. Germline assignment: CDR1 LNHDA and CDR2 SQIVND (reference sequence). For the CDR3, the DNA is TGTGCCAGTAGGACGGCCGGAGCAGATACGCAGTATTTT. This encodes CASRTAGADTQYF.

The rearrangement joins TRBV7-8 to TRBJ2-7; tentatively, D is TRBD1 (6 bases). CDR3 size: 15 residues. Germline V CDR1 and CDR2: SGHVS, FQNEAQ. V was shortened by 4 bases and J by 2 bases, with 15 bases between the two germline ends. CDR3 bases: TGTGCCAGCAGCTCGATGCGGACAGCGACCTACGAGCAGTACTTC. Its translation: CASSSMRTATYEQYF.

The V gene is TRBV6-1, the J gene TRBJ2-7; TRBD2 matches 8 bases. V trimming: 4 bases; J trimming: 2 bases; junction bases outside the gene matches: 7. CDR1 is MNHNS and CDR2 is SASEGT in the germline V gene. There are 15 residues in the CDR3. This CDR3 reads CASSAGLAGPYEQYF. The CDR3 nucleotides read TGTGCCAGCAGTGCCGGACTAGCAGGTCCCTACGAGCAGTACTTC.

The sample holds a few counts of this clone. The CDR3 loop reads CASSVGTGALMNTEAFF. The DNA of the CDR3 is TGTGCCAGCAGCGTAGGGACAGGGGCCCTCATGAACACTGAAGCTTTCTTT. The rearrangement joins TRBV9 to TRBJ1-1, with 9 bases identical to TRBD1. The CDR3 has 17 residues. Trimming cost V 0 bases and J 0 bases; bases outside gene matches: 6. Germline V gene lookup returns CDR1 SGDLS and CDR2 YYNGEE. Complete variable domain (other parts from reference TRBV9 and TRBJ1-1): DSGVTQTPKHLITATGQRVTLRCSPRSGDLSVYWYQQSLDQGLQFLIQYYNGEERAKGNILERFSAQQFPDLHSELNLSSLELGDSALYFCASSVGTGALMNTEAFFGQGTRLTVV.

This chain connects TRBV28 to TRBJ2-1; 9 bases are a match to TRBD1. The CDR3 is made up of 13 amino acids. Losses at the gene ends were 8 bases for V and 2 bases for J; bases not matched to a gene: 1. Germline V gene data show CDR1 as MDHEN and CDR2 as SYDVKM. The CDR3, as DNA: TGTGCCAGCCGGACAGGGGCCTACAATGAGCAGTTCTTC. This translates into CASRTGAYNEQFF.

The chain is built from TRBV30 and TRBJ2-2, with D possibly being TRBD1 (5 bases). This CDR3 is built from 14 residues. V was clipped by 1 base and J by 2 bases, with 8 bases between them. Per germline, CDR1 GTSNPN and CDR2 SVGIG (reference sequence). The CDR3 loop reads CAWSGQSNTGELFF. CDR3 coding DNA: TGTGCCTGGAGTGGACAGTCCAACACCGGGGAGCTGTTTTTT.

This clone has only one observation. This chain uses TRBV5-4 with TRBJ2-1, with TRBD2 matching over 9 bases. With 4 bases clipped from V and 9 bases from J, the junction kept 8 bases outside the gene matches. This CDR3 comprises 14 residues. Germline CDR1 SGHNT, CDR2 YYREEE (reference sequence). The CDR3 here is CASSPREGLGEQFF. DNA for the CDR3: TGTGCCAGCAGCCCGCGGGAGGGTTTGGGTGAGCAGTTCTTC.

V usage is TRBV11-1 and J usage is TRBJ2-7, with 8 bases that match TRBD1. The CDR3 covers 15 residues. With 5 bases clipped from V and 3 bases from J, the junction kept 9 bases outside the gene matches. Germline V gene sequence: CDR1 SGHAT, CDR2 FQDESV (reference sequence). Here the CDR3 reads CASSPRQGAVYEQYF. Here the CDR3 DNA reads TGTGCCAGCAGCCCTCGGCAGGGGGCGGTCTACGAGCAGTACTTC.